Below, 31 T cell receptor beta chains from the same sample are listed, as sequenced in a study of T cell clonotyping in hematopoietic cell transplantation. The data were produced by immunoSEQ multiplex PCR, yet TCRdb's version contains in-frame clones alone and is incomplete. The data hold 10,000 to 11,000 clones, with around 90% observed a single time. Sequenced material: PBMCs, taken 180 days after allogeneic stem cell transplant. The source of these receptors is a male patient in his sixties who had an allogeneic stem cell transplant from an unrelated donor, so the T cells may come from the graft donor. Some clones in this sample may be carry-over from other donors' samples.

V gene TRBV5-1 combines with J gene TRBJ1-3; D might be TRBD1 (6 bases). The CDR3 covers 15 residues. V was pared by 5 bases and J by 4 bases, with 16 bases between. The germline V gene encodes CDR1 SGHRS and CDR2 YFSETQ. The CDR3 DNA is TGCGCCAGCAGAAACGACGGGGGCCAGGGAAACACCATATATTTT. Its protein is CASRNDGGQGNTIYF. Together with reference TRBV5-1 and TRBJ1-3, the CDR3 gives the full variable domain: KAGVTQTPRYLIKTRGQQVTLSCSPISGHRSVSWYQQTPGQGLQFLFEYFSETQRNKGNFPGRFSGRQFSNSRSEMNVSTLELGDSALYLCASRNDGGQGNTIYFGEGSWLTVV.

This clone was recorded only once. The chain is built from TRBV7-2 and TRBJ1-2, with D possibly TRBD1 on 5 matching bases. Germline loops: CDR1 SGHTA, CDR2 FQGNSA. This CDR3 spans 13 amino acids. The V end was cut by 5 bases, the J end by 7 bases, with 14 bases between. CDR3 protein: CASSPLRGGGYTF. CDR3 DNA: TGTGCCAGCAGCCCTCTCCGGGGGGGTGGCTACACCTTC.

V usage is TRBV29-1 and J usage is TRBJ2-1; D may be TRBD1 (6 bases). The CDR3 runs 12 residues. CDR1 is SQVTM and CDR2 is ANQGSEA in the germline V gene. The V and J ends lost 5 bases and 10 bases respectively, with 15 bases between them. In DNA form, the CDR3 reads TGCAGCGTTATTTTGGGGACACGAGAGCAGTTCTTC. Its protein product is CSVILGTREQFF.

The chain is built from TRBV19 and TRBJ1-5, with 8 bases aligning to TRBD1. Germline trimming cut 5 bases from V and 5 bases from J; bases unmatched to any gene: 2. Germline V gives CDR1 LNHDA, CDR2 SQIVND (reference sequence). CDR3 length: 13 residues. The CDR3 nucleotides are TGTGCCAGTAGTCAGACAGGGGATCAGCCCCAGCATTTT. This encodes CASSQTGDQPQHF.

The chain is built from TRBV4-3 and TRBJ1-2; D is undetermined. The CDR3 consists of 16 residues. Germline CDR1 is LGHNA and CDR2 is YSLEER. The V gene lost 1 base and the J gene lost 6 bases, with 18 bases spanning the gap. In DNA form, the CDR3 reads TGCGCCAGCAGCCAAGTTTGGCCAGTGGCCCCCCATGGCTACACCTTC. This encodes CASSQVWPVAPHGYTF.

The chain joins TRBV9 to TRBJ1-2; TRBD1 matches 7 bases. Germline V gives CDR1 SGDLS, CDR2 YYNGEE. Unmatched junction bases numbered 9, after V lost 4 bases and J lost 6 bases. The CDR3 has 14 amino acids. CDR3 residues: CASSLRQGTDGYTF. CDR3 DNA sequence: TGTGCCAGCAGCCTTAGACAGGGTACTGATGGCTACACCTTC.

CDR3 protein: CASRSLAGYTF. The CDR3 DNA is TGTGCCAGCAGGTCTTTGGCGGGCTACACCTTC. The chain employs TRBV5-6 and TRBJ1-2, with D uncertain. The V gene's germline CDR1 is SGHDT and CDR2 YYEEEE. The length of the CDR3 is 11 residues. V was cut by 5 bases and J by 8 bases, with 10 bases left in between.

The chain recombines TRBV5-6 with TRBJ2-3, with no clear D. This CDR3 contains 17 residues. CDR1 is SGHDT and CDR2 is YYEEEE in the germline V gene. Trimming cost V 1 base and J 3 bases, with 18 bases left between them. Here the CDR3 reads CASSLYPRSVGTDTQYF. CDR3 sequence (DNA): TGTGCCAGCAGCTTGTACCCAAGGTCGGTGGGAACAGATACGCAGTATTTT.

In nucleotides, the CDR3 is TGTGCCAGCAGTTTATCGTTAAGCGCAACTTACGAGCAGTACTTC. Translating it yields CASSLSLSATYEQYF. This rearrangement joins TRBV27 to TRBJ2-7; D unclear. Per germline, CDR1 MNHEY and CDR2 SMNVEV (reference sequence). This CDR3 has 15 amino acids. The V end lost 0 bases, the J end lost 4 bases, and 13 bases lay between the germline ends.

This clone came up a few times. This chain links TRBV4-1 with TRBJ2-5, with TRBD1 matching 7 bases. The CDR3 covers 18 residues. After removal of 4 bases from V and 0 bases from J, the junction contained 14 bases not matched to a gene. Germline V gives CDR1 MGHRA, CDR2 YSYEKL. The DNA of the CDR3 is TGCGCCAGCAGCCGACTACCGGGACAGCGATTGTACCAAGAGACCCAGTACTTC. It encodes CASSRLPGQRLYQETQYF.

This chain uses TRBV5-1 with TRBJ2-2; D may be TRBD1 (6 bases). Germline values: CDR1 SGHRS, CDR2 YFSETQ. Trimming stripped 7 bases from V and 0 bases from J, with 13 bases between. The CDR3 totals 15 residues. The CDR3 DNA sequence: TGCGCCAGCTCAACAGGGACCGCGAACACCGGGGAGCTGTTTTTT. Translating it yields CASSTGTANTGELFF. Combining the CDR3 with reference TRBV5-1 and TRBJ2-2 gives the whole variable domain KAGVTQTPRYLIKTRGQQVTLSCSPISGHRSVSWYQQTPGQGLQFLFEYFSETQRNKGNFPGRFSGRQFSNSRSEMNVSTLELGDSALYLCASSTGTANTGELFFGEGSRLTVL.

The gene calls are TRBV27 and TRBJ1-2; D remains unclear. Germline CDR1 and CDR2: MNHEY and SMNVEV (reference sequence). V lost 3 bases and J lost 7, with 12 bases in between. The CDR3 has 13 residues. Here the CDR3 DNA reads TGTGCCAGCAGTTTTCGGTCGACGGGTGGCTACACCTTC. This gives the protein CASSFRSTGGYTF.

The chain is built from TRBV10-3 and TRBJ1-1, with 9 bases matching TRBD1. Looked up from germline, CDR1 is ENHRY and CDR2 is SYGVKD. V trimming: 8 bases; J trimming: 7 bases; junction bases outside the gene matches: 14. This CDR3 spans 15 amino acids. The CDR3 sequence is CAISSNTDRGVEAFF. In nucleotides, the CDR3 is TGTGCCATCTCCTCCAACACGGACAGGGGAGTTGAAGCTTTCTTT.

V usage is TRBV29-1 and J usage is TRBJ1-6; 8 nucleotides agree with TRBD1. With V trimmed by 5 bases and J by 1 base, 13 bases remained unmatched. The CDR3 sequence is 18 residues long. Germline CDR1 SQVTM, CDR2 ANQGSEA. DNA for the CDR3: TGCAGCGTTCCCCCCCGGGACAGGCCGGGTTCCTATAATTCACCCCTCCACTTT. Translating gives CSVPPRDRPGSYNSPLHF.

The chain employs TRBV6-5 and TRBJ1-1; D is uncertain. Germline V gene sequence: CDR1 MNHEY, CDR2 SVGAGI. The CDR3 length is 14 residues. Trimming removed 0 bases at V and 1 base at J, with 6 bases between. The CDR3 DNA reads TGTGCCAGCAGTTACTCGATGGCGAACACTGAAGCTTTCTTT. Protein: CASSYSMANTEAFF.

The CDR3: CASSRGTEQETQYF. The CDR3 coding sequence is TGTGCCAGCAGCCGCGGGACAGAGCAAGAGACCCAGTACTTC. The V and J genes are TRBV11-1 and TRBJ2-5, with TRBD1 as a possible D gene (7 bases). V was clipped by 5 bases and J by 2 bases, with 12 bases between them. In germline, CDR1 is SGHAT, CDR2 FQDESV (reference sequence). The CDR3 has 14 amino acids.

CDR3 sequence reads: CASSLETDFNYGYTF. The CDR3 nucleotides are TGTGCCAGCAGCTTAGAAACGGATTTCAACTATGGCTACACCTTC. This chain connects TRBV7-8 to TRBJ1-2; D uncertain. CDR1 is SGHVS, CDR2 FQNEAQ, per germline. V shed 1 base and J shed 2 bases, with 11 bases lying between them. The CDR3 is 15 amino acids.

The gene calls are TRBV5-1 and TRBJ1-5, with 8 bases lining up with TRBD1. Per the germline V gene, CDR1 is SGHRS and CDR2 is YFSETQ. Unmatched junction bases numbered 8, after V lost 0 bases and J lost 3 bases. This CDR3 is built from 17 residues. CDR3 DNA: TGCGCCAGCAGCTTGGAACCGGGACAGGACCCCAATCAGCCCCAGCATTTT. This gives the protein CASSLEPGQDPNQPQHF.

The genes are TRBV11-2 and TRBJ2-7, with D maybe TRBD1 (5 bases). The CDR3 covers 14 residues. Germline values: CDR1 SGHAT, CDR2 FQNNGV. The V gene lost 0 bases and the J gene lost 4 bases, with 10 bases spanning the gap. The CDR3: CASSLEGARYEQYF. CDR3 in DNA: TGTGCCAGCAGCTTAGAAGGGGCTAGGTACGAGCAGTACTTC. Variable domain in full (rest from reference TRBV11-2 and TRBJ2-7): EAGVAQSPRYKIIEKRQSVAFWCNPISGHATLYWYQQILGQGPKLLIQFQNNGVVDDSQLPKDRFSAERLKGVDSTLKIQPAKLEDSAVYLCASSLEGARYEQYFGPGTRLTVT.

This clone was recorded once. The chain employs TRBV4-1 and TRBJ2-3; the D gene is possibly TRBD2 (5 bases). The CDR3 is made up of 15 amino acids. The germline gives CDR1 MGHRA, CDR2 YSYEKL. V lost 4 bases and J 6 bases, leaving 17 bases between the germline ends. DNA of the CDR3: TGCGCCAGCAGCCTCGAGGGTAGAGCGGTCGATACGCAGTATTTT. It codes for CASSLEGRAVDTQYF.

Points on this clone: At one end, the junction sequence differs from germline, possibly due to a read error. The V call is TRBV7-7, the J call TRBJ2-1; 7 bases map to TRBD2. This CDR3 contains 13 residues. Germline loops: CDR1 SSHAT, CDR2 FNYEAQ (reference sequence). The CDR3 bases are TGTGCTAGCAGCCCAGGACTAGTCAATGAGCAGTTCTTC. This codes for CASSPGLVNEQFF.

J is TRBJ1-1 and V is TRBV11-2; D is uncertain. The CDR3 runs 14 residues. V was clipped by 5 bases and J by 7 bases, with 17 bases between them. Germline CDR1 and CDR2: SGHAT and FQNNGV. The CDR3 spells CASSPTAANVEAFF. The CDR3, as DNA: TGTGCCAGCAGCCCTACCGCCGCTAACGTTGAAGCTTTCTTT.

The genes are TRBV5-1 and TRBJ2-2, with TRBD1 matching over 7 bases. The J segment lost 5 bases and the V segment lost 2 bases, leaving 6 bases of the junction unmatched. This CDR3 has 15 residues. Germline V gene data show CDR1 as SGHRS and CDR2 as YFSETQ. CDR3 nucleotide sequence: TGCGCCAGCAGCTTCTGGACAGGCCCGACCGGGGAGCTGTTTTTT. Protein sequence: CASSFWTGPTGELFF. The entire variable domain, with the rest obtained from reference TRBV5-1 and TRBJ2-2, is as follows: KAGVTQTPRYLIKTRGQQVTLSCSPISGHRSVSWYQQTPGQGLQFLFEYFSETQRNKGNFPGRFSGRQFSNSRSEMNVSTLELGDSALYLCASSFWTGPTGELFFGEGSRLTVL.

The chain links TRBV2 to TRBJ1-1, with 12 bases identical to TRBD1. This CDR3 contains 14 residues. Germline CDR1 SNHLY, CDR2 FYNNEI. Trimming at V came to 6 bases and at J to 1 base, leaving 0 bases not matched to a gene. CDR3 region: CASRGQGANTEAFF. CDR3 bases: TGTGCCAGCAGGGGACAGGGGGCGAACACTGAAGCTTTCTTT. Full variable domain (rest looked up from reference TRBV2 and TRBJ1-1): EPEVTQTPSHQVTQMGQEVILRCVPISNHLYFYWYRQILGQKVEFLVSFYNNEISEKSEIFDDQFSVERPDGSNFTLKIRSTKLEDSAMYFCASRGQGANTEAFFGQGTRLTVV.

The chain links TRBV27 to TRBJ2-2; no clear D gene. Looked up from germline, CDR1 is MNHEY and CDR2 is SMNVEV (reference sequence). The V end was cut by 3 bases, the J end by 3 bases, with 8 bases between. The CDR3 is 14 residues long. CDR3 sequence: CASSFSPDTGELFF. The DNA of the CDR3 is TGTGCCAGCAGTTTTAGCCCCGACACCGGGGAGCTGTTTTTT.

This chain's CDR3 is CASSAGLPGLSTDTQYF. The CDR3 region has the DNA TGTGCCAGCAGTGCGGGTCTTCCGGGACTCAGCACAGATACGCAGTATTTT. J is TRBJ2-3 and V is TRBV6-1, with a possible D match to TRBD2 (6 bases). Between the trimmed V and J ends, which lost 4 bases and 0 bases, there was a span of 17 bases. Germline V gene lookup returns CDR1 MNHNS and CDR2 SASEGT. The CDR3 totals 17 residues.

The V call is TRBV5-1, the J call TRBJ2-2; D may be TRBD2 (5 bases). The V gene lost 0 bases and the J gene lost 6 bases, with 6 bases spanning the gap. The CDR3 spans 13 residues. Germline loops: CDR1 SGHRS, CDR2 YFSETQ. CDR3 sequence (DNA): TGCGCCAGCAGCTTGGTCGGGGCCGGGGAGCTGTTTTTT. This codes for CASSLVGAGELFF.

The count of this clone is one. The gene calls are TRBV19 and TRBJ1-4; D not certain. The CDR3 has 15 amino acids. CDR1 is LNHDA, CDR2 SQIVND, per germline (reference sequence). V was shortened by 7 bases and J by 0 bases, with 12 bases between the two germline ends. In DNA, the CDR3 is TGTGCCAGTAAGCTTGGCAGTGCAACTAATGAAAAACTGTTTTTT. Its protein product is CASKLGSATNEKLFF. Full variable domain (rest looked up from reference TRBV19 and TRBJ1-4): DGGITQSPKYLFRKEGQNVTLSCEQNLNHDAMYWYRQDPGQGLRLIYYSQIVNDFQKGDIAEGYSVSREKKESFPLTVTSAQKNPTAFYLCASKLGSATNEKLFFGSGTQLSVL.

The chain recombines TRBV7-9 with TRBJ2-7; 8 bases match TRBD1. With 8 bases clipped from V and 6 bases from J, the junction kept 9 bases outside the gene matches. CDR1 SEHNR and CDR2 FQNEAQ come from the germline V gene (reference sequence). CDR3 length: 13 residues. CDR3 DNA sequence: TGTGCCAGCGGACGACAGGGGCGAGCCGAGCAGTACTTC. It encodes CASGRQGRAEQYF.

The chain employs TRBV29-1 and TRBJ1-2; TRBD1 might be the D (5 bases). CDR1 is SQVTM and CDR2 is ANQGSEA in the germline V gene. Trimming stripped 5 bases from V and 4 bases from J, with 8 bases between. This CDR3 is built from 11 residues. CDR3 residues: CSVFQGYGYTF. The CDR3 nucleotides read TGCAGCGTTTTTCAGGGCTATGGCTACACCTTC.

The chain is built from TRBV19 and TRBJ2-2; TRBD1 is a possible D gene (6 bases). V shed 6 bases and J shed 4 bases, with 15 bases lying between them. This CDR3 is built from 15 residues. Germline CDR1 reads LNHDA; CDR2 reads SQIVND (reference sequence). The CDR3 protein is CASRMGHRSTGELFF. The CDR3 coding sequence is TGTGCCAGTAGGATGGGACACCGATCCACCGGGGAGCTGTTTTTT.